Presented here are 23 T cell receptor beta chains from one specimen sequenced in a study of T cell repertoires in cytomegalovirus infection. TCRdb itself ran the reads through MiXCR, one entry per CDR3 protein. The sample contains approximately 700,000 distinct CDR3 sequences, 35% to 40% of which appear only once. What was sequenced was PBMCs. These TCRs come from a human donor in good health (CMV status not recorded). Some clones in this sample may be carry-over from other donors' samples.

The DNA of the CDR3 is TGTGCCAGCCGCGACAGGGTGTCAGATACGCAGTATTTT. Translating gives CASRDRVSDTQYF. V is TRBV7-2 and J is TRBJ2-3, with TRBD1 matching over 7 bases. The junction had 6 bases not matched to a gene; V was cut back by 8 bases and J by 4 bases. The CDR3 extends over 13 amino acids. In germline, CDR1 is SGHTA, CDR2 FQGNSA.

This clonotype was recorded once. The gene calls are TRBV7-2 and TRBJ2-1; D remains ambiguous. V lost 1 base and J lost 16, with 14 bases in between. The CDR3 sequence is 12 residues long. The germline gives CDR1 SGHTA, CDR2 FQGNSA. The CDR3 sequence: CASSLERARHFF. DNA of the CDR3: TGTGCCAGCAGCTTAGAACGGGCTCGGCATTTCTTC.

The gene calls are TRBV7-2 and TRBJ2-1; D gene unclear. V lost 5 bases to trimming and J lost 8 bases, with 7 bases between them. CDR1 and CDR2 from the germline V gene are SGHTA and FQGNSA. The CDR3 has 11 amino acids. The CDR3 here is CASSAVYEQFF. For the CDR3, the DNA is TGTGCCAGCAGCGCGGTGTATGAGCAGTTCTTC. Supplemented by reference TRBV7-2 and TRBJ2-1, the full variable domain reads GAGVSQSPSNKVTEKGKDVELRCDPISGHTALYWYRQSLGQGLEFLIYFQGNSAPDKSGLPSDRFSAERTGGSVSTLTIQRTQQEDSAVYLCASSAVYEQFFGPGTRLTVL.

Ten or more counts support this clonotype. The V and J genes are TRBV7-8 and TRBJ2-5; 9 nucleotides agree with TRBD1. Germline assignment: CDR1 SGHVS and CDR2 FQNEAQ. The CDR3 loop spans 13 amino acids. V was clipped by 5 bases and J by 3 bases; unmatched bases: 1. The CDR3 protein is CASSRTGEETQYF. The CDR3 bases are TGTGCCAGCAGCCGGACAGGGGAAGAGACCCAGTACTTC.

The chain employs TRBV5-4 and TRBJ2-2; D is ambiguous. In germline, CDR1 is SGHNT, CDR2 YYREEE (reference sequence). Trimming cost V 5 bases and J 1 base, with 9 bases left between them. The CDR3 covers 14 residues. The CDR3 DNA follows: TGTGCCAGCAGGCCTGACAAGAACACCGGGGAGCTGTTTTTT. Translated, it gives CASRPDKNTGELFF. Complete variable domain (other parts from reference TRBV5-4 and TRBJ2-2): ETGVTQSPTHLIKTRGQQVTLRCSSQSGHNTVSWYQQALGQGPQFIFQYYREEENGRGNFPPRFSGLQFPNYSSELNVNALELDDSALYLCASRPDKNTGELFFGEGSRLTVL.

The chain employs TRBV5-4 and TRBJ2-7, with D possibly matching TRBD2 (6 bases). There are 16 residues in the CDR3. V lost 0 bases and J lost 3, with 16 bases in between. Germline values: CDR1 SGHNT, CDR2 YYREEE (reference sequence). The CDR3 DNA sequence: TGTGCCAGCAGCTTGGACGGGGACTCACCCCACTACGAGCAGTACTTC. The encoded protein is CASSLDGDSPHYEQYF. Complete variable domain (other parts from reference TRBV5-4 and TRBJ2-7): ETGVTQSPTHLIKTRGQQVTLRCSSQSGHNTVSWYQQALGQGPQFIFQYYREEENGRGNFPPRFSGLQFPNYSSELNVNALELDDSALYLCASSLDGDSPHYEQYFGPGTRLTVT.

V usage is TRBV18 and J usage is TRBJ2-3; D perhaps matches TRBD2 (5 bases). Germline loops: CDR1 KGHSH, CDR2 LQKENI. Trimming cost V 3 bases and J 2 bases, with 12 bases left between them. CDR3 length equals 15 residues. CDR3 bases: TGTGCCAGCTCACCGAGAATTCGGGACACAGATACGCAGTATTTT. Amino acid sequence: CASSPRIRDTDTQYF.

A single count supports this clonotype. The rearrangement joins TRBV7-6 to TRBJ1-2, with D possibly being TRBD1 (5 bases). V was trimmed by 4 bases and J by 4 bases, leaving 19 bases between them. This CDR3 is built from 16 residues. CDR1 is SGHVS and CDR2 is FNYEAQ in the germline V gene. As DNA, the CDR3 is TGTGCCAGCAGCTACCTGACAGATGAGTCTAGCTATGGCTACACCTTC. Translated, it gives CASSYLTDESSYGYTF. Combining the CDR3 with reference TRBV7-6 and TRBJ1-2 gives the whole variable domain GAGVSQSPRYKVTKRGQDVALRCDPISGHVSLYWYRQALGQGPEFLTYFNYEAQQDKSGLPNDRFSAERPEGSISTLTIQRTEQRDSAMYRCASSYLTDESSYGYTFGSGTRLTVV.

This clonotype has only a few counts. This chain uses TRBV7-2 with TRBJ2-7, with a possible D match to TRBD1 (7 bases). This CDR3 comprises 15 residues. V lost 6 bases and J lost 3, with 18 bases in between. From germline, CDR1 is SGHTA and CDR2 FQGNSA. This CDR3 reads CASSRQGGIHYEQYF. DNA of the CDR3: TGTGCCAGCAGTAGACAGGGAGGCATTCACTACGAGCAGTACTTC.

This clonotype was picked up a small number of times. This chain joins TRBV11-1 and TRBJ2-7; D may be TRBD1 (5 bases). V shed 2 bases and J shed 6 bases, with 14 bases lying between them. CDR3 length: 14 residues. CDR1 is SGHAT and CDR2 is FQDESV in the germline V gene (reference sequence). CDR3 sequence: CASSLQGRFGEQYF. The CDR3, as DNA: TGTGCCAGCAGCTTACAGGGAAGGTTCGGCGAGCAGTACTTC.

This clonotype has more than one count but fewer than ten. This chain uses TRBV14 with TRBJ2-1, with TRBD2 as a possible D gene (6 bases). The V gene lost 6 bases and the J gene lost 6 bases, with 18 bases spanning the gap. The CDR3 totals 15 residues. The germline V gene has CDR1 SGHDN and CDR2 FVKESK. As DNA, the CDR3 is TGTGCCAGCAGTCAATGGGGCGGGAACGGCAATGAGCAGTTCTTC. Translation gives CASSQWGGNGNEQFF.

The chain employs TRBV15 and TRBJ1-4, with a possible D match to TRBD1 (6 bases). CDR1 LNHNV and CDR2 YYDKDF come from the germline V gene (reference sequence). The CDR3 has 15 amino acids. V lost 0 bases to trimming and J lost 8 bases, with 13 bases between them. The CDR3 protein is CATSRDRTVIEKLFF. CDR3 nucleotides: TGTGCCACCAGCAGAGATCGGACAGTTATCGAAAAACTGTTTTTT.

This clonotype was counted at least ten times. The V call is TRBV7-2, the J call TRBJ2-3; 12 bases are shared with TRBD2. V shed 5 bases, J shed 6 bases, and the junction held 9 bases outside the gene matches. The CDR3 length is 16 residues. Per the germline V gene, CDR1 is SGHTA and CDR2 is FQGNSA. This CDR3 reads CASSTTSGSRGDTQYF. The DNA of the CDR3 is TGTGCCAGCAGCACGACTAGCGGGAGTCGAGGGGATACGCAGTATTTT.

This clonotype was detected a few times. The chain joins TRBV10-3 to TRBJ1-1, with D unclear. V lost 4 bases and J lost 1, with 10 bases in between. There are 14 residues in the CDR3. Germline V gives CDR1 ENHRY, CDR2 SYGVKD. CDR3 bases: TGTGCCATCAGTGCCTTGCGGGAGAACACTGAAGCTTTCTTT. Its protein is CAISALRENTEAFF.

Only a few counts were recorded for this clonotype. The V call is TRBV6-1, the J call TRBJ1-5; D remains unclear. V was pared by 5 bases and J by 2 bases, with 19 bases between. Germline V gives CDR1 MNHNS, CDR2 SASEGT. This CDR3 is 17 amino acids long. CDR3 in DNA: TGTGCCAGCAGTATCCGGAAGATGGCAGACGGCAATCAGCCCCAGCATTTT. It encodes CASSIRKMADGNQPQHF.

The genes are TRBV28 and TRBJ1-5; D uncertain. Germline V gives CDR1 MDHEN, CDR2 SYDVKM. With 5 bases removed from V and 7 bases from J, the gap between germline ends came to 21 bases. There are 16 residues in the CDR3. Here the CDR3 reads CASSPALWGLEQPQHF. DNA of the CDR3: TGTGCCAGCAGTCCTGCGCTTTGGGGTCTAGAGCAGCCCCAGCATTTT.

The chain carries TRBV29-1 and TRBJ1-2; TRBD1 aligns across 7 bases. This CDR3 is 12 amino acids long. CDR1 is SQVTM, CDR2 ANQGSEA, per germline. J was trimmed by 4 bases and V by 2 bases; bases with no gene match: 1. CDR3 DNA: TGCAGCGTTGAACCAGGGGGCTATGGCTACACCTTC. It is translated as CSVEPGGYGYTF.

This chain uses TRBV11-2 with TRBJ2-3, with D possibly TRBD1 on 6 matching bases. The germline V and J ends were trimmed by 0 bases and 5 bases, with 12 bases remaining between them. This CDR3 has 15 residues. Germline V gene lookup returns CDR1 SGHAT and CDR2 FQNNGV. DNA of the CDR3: TGTGCCAGCAGCTTAGATTCAGGGGCGAGAGATACGCAGTATTTT. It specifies CASSLDSGARDTQYF.

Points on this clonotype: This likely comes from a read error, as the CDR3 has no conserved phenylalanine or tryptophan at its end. CDR3 amino acids: CASRDTGTHGYTL. The CDR3 coding sequence is TGTGCCAGCAGGGATACAGGGACCCATGGCTACACCTTA. The rearrangement links TRBV28 to TRBJ1-2; D is possibly TRBD1 (6 bases). Between the trimmed V and J ends, which lost 6 bases and 6 bases, there was a span of 14 bases. The CDR3 spans 13 residues. Germline values: CDR1 MDHEN, CDR2 SYDVKM.

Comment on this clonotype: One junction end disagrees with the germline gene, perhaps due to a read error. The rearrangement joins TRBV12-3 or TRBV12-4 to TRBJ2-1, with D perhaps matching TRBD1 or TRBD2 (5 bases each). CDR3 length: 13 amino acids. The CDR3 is CSSRELGAPEQFF. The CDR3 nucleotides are TGTTCCAGCAGGGAACTAGGTGCCCCTGAGCAGTTCTTC.

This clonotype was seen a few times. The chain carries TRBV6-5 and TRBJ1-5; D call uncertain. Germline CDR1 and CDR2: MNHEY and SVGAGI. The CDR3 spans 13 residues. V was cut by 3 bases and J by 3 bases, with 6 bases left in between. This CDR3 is CASSYGVNQPQHF. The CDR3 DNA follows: TGTGCCAGCAGTTATGGAGTCAATCAGCCCCAGCATTTT.

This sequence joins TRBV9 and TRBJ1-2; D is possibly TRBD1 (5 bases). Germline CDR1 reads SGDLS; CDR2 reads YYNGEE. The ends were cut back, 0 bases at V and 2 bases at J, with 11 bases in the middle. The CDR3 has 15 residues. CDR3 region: CASSVVGAENYGYTF. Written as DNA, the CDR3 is TGTGCCAGCAGCGTAGTCGGGGCTGAGAACTATGGCTACACCTTC.

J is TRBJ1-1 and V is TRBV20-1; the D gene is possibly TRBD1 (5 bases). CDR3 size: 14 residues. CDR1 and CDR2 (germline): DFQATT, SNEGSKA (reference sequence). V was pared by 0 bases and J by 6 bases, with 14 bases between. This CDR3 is CSAREGGRLAEAFF. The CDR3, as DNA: TGCAGTGCTAGAGAGGGGGGTCGATTGGCTGAAGCTTTCTTT.